This T cell receptor beta chain was retrieved from a study of Ad26.COV2.S vaccination and SARS-CoV-2 variants. The treatment here: about 20 received Ad26.COV2.S at low or high dose, single or two shots; about 5 received placebo; per-sample allocation not given. The samples were gathered on day 63 after the first injection of vaccine or placebo. In Boston, the donor was an adult between 18-55 years of age. Repertoires were generated with immunoSEQ multiplex PCR, while TCRdb's copy carries only in-frame clones and drops some. Of 430,000 or so clones detected, 75% to 95% appear once; the ten largest clones hold 12%. This CDR3 is built from 15 residues. Germline trimming cut 5 bases from V and 1 base from J; bases unmatched to any gene: 3. In germline, CDR1 is MNHEY, CDR2 SMNVEV (reference sequence).

This receptor was identified in a person aged 18 to 65 who received the Ad26.COV2.S COVID-19 vaccine or a placebo. The sample here was peripheral blood, taken in a trial of Ad26.COV2.S vaccine versus placebo. The V call is TRBV27, the J call TRBJ2-4; 9 bases fit TRBD1. CDR3 residues: CASSGTGFAKNIQYF. The CDR3 DNA reads TGTGCCAGCAGTGGGACAGGGTTCGCCAAAAACATTCAGTACTTC.